This TCR beta chain was recorded in a study of CD8 T cells in acute hepatitis C reinfection. Time point of the sample: naive CD8 control sorted from an acute-time-point sample. Sequencing used immunoSEQ multiplex PCR; TCRdb keeps in-frame clones, though not all of them. The sample includes 30,000 to 45,000 clones, approximately 83% of them seen just once. Sequenced: naive CD8+ T cells from PBMCs. The clonotype was recovered from a woman in her late teens or twenties who spontaneously cleared hepatitis C infection.

The DNA for the CDR3 is TGTGCCAGTCCCAGTCCCGGGACAGGAAACTACGAGCAGTACTTC. Amino acid sequence: CASPSPGTGNYEQYF. This rearrangement joins TRBV6-1 to TRBJ2-7, with 8 bases matching TRBD1. Trimming cost V 9 bases and J 3 bases; bases outside gene matches: 13. Germline V CDR1 and CDR2: MNHNS, SASEGT. This CDR3 comprises 15 residues.